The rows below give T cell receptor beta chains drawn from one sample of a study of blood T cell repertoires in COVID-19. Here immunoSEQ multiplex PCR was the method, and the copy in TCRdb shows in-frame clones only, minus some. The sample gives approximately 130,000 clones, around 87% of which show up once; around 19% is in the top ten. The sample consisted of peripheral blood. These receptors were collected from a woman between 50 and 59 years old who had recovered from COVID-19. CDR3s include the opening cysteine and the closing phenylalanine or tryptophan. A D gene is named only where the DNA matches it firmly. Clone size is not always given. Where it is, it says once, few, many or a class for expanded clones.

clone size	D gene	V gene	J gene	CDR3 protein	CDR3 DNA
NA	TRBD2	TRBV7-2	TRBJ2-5	CASRTGGGNIQETQYF	TGTGCCAGCAGAACGGGAGGGGGGAACATCCAAGAGACCCAGTACTTC
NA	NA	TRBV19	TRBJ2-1	CASSMFWTESYNEQFF	TGTGCCAGTAGTATGTTTTGGACAGAAAGTTACAATGAGCAGTTCTTC
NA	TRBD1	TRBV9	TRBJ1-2	CASSVGDRDNYGYTF	TGTGCCAGCAGCGTAGGGGACAGGGACAACTATGGCTACACCTTC
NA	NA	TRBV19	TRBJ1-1	CASGQNGDTEAFF	TGTGCCAGTGGACAGAACGGGGACACTGAAGCTTTCTTT
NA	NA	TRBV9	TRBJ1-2	CASSVQGNYGYTF	TGTGCCAGCAGCGTACAGGGTAATTATGGCTACACCTTC
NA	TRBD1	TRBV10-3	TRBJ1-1	CAAGTVNTEAFF	TGTGCCGCCGGGACAGTGAACACTGAAGCTTTCTTT
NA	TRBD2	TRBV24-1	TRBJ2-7	CATSDSRTSGRLGEQYF	TGTGCCACCAGTGATTCGAGAACTAGCGGGAGGTTAGGTGAGCAGTACTTC
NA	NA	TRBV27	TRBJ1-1	CASADRRVGNTEAFF	TGTGCCAGCGCCGACAGGAGAGTAGGGAACACTGAAGCTTTCTTT
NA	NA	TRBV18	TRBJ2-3	CASSWSLATDTQYF	TGTGCCAGCTCCTGGAGTCTAGCAACAGATACGCAGTATTTT
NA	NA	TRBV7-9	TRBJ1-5	CASTQVGGEVAPQHF	TGTGCCAGCACCCAGGTTGGGGGCGAGGTAGCGCCCCAGCATTTT
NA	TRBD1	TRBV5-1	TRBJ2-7	CASSPTGAGYEQYF	TGCGCCAGCAGCCCGACAGGGGCCGGCTACGAGCAGTACTTC
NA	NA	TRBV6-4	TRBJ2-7	CASSQGPSEQYF	TGTGCCAGCAGCCAGGGTCCGAGCGAGCAGTACTTC
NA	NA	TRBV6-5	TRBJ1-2	CASSFDSYGYTF	TGTGCCAGCAGTTTCGATAGCTATGGCTACACCTTC
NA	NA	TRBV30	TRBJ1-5	CAWNQAFNQPQHF	TGTGCCTGGAACCAGGCTTTCAATCAGCCCCAGCATTTT
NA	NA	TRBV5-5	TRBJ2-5	CASSLYGVSGKETQYF	TGTGCCAGCAGCTTGTATGGGGTATCGGGAAAAGAGACCCAGTACTTC
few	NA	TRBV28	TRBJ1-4	CASSSPRTARNEKLFF	TGTGCCAGCAGTTCTCCCCGGACAGCTAGGAATGAAAAACTGTTTTTT
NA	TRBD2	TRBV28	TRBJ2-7	CASSVAGENYEQYF	TGTGCCAGCAGCGTAGCGGGAGAAAATTACGAGCAGTACTTC
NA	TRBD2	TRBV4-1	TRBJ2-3	CASSQTLAGAPETQYF	TGCGCCAGCAGCCAAACCCTAGCGGGAGCCCCTGAGACGCAGTATTTT
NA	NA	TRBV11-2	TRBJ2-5	CASSSTASQETQYF	TGTGCCAGCAGCTCGACAGCGAGCCAAGAGACCCAGTACTTC
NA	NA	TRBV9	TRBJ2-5	CASSVEVGETQYF	TGTGCCAGCAGCGTAGAGGTGGGCGAGACCCAGTACTTC
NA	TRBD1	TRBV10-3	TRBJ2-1	CAISESGGQGDNEQFF	TGTGCCATCAGTGAGTCGGGGGGACAGGGGGACAATGAGCAGTTCTTC
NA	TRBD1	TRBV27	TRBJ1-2	CASRGDRGNYGYTF	TGTGCCAGCAGGGGGGACAGGGGCAACTATGGCTACACCTTC
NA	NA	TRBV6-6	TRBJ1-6	CASSYSFLGTKEVLHF	TGTGCCAGCAGTTACTCGTTTTTGGGGACAAAAGAGGTCCTCCACTTT
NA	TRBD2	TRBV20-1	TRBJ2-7	CSASETAGGRYEQYF	TGCAGTGCTAGTGAAACAGCGGGAGGGCGGTACGAGCAGTACTTC
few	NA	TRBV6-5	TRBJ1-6	CASSYSVGVSAPLHF	TGTGCCAGCAGTTACTCGGTTGGAGTATCGGCTCCCCTCCACTTT
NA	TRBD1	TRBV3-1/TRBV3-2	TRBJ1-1	CASSHRQGWTEAFF	TGTGCCAGCAGCCACAGACAGGGGTGGACTGAAGCTTTCTTT
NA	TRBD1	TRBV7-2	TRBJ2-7	CASRLTGTDHYEQYF	TGTGCCAGCAGACTAACCGGGACAGATCACTACGAGCAGTACTTC
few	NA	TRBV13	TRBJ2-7	CASSLGGHSYEQYF	TGTGCCAGCAGCTTAGGTGGACACTCCTACGAGCAGTACTTC
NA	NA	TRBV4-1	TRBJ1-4	CASRVGATNEKLFF	TGCGCCAGCCGAGTAGGAGCAACTAATGAAAAACTGTTTTTT
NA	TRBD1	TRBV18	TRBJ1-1	CASSSRFSSGGTEAFF	TGTGCCAGCTCGAGTCGCTTCTCTTCAGGGGGCACTGAAGCTTTCTTT
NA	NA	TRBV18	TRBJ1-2	CASSPPNSPGLNYGYTF	TGTGCCAGCTCACCACCGAATTCGCCAGGGCTTAACTATGGCTACACCTTC
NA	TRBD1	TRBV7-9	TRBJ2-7	CASSLVGQERYEQYF	TGTGCCAGCAGCTTAGTGGGACAGGAGAGATACGAGCAGTACTTC
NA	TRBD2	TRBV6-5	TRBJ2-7	CASTLAGGSLEQYF	TGTGCCAGCACCCTAGCGGGGGGCTCTTTAGAGCAGTACTTC
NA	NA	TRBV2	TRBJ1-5	CASSPRGNAVPQHF	TGTGCCAGCAGTCCCAGGGGTAATGCGGTCCCCCAGCATTTT
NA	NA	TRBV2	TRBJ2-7	CASSTDSLQYF	TGTGCCAGCAGCACGGACAGTCTGCAGTACTTC
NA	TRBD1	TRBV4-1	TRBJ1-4	CASSQDTQDWTGTHEKLFF	TGCGCCAGCAGCCAAGATACCCAGGATTGGACAGGGACCCACGAAAAACTGTTTTTT
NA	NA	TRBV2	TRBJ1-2	CATGSDYGYTF	TGTGCCACGGGGTCGGATTATGGCTACACCTTC
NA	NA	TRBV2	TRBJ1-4	CASSVAGGSEKLFF	TGTGCCAGCAGTGTCGCAGGTGGGAGTGAAAAACTGTTTTTT
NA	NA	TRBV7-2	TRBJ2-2	CASSFKNTGELFF	TGTGCCAGCAGTTTCAAGAACACCGGGGAGCTGTTTTTT
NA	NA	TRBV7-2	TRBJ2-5	CASSRGRGPRQETQYF	TGTGCCAGCAGCCGGGGGCGGGGGCCGCGACAAGAGACCCAGTACTTC
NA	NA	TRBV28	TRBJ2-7	CASSLRSGPIMYEQYF	TGTGCCAGCAGTTTAAGATCAGGGCCTATAATGTACGAGCAGTACTTC
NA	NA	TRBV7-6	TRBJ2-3	CASSLAGGSDTQYF	TGTGCCAGCAGCTTAGCAGGGGGATCAGATACGCAGTATTTT
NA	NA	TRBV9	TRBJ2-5	CASSFQGSETQYF	TGTGCCAGCAGCTTCCAGGGGAGCGAGACCCAGTACTTC
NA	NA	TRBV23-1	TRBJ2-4	CASSLETVIIGAKNIQYF	TGCGCCAGCAGCCTAGAAACCGTTATTATTGGGGCCAAAAACATTCAGTACTTC
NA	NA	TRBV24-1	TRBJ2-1	CATSDATAAYNEQFF	TGTGCCACCAGTGATGCGACAGCCGCCTACAATGAGCAGTTCTTC
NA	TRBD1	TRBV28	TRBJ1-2	CASSSSGQGIYGYTF	TGTGCCAGCAGTTCCTCCGGACAGGGCATCTATGGCTACACCTTC
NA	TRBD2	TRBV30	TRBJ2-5	CAWSTGSGRETQYF	TGTGCCTGGAGTACGGGGAGCGGGAGGGAGACCCAGTACTTC
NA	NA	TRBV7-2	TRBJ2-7	CASSLVWRAETYEQYF	TGTGCCAGCAGCTTAGTGTGGCGAGCGGAGACCTACGAGCAGTACTTC
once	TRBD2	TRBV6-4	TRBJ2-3	CASSDSPPGGSTDTQYF	TGTGCCAGCAGTGACTCGCCACCGGGGGGATCGACAGATACGCAGTATTTT
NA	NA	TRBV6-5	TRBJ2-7	CAAGVRDYEQYF	TGTGCCGCGGGCGTCAGAGACTACGAGCAGTACTTC
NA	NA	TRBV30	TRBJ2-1	CAWSVRRLADTNEQFF	TGTGCCTGGAGTGTACGTCGGCTAGCAGATACCAATGAGCAGTTCTTC